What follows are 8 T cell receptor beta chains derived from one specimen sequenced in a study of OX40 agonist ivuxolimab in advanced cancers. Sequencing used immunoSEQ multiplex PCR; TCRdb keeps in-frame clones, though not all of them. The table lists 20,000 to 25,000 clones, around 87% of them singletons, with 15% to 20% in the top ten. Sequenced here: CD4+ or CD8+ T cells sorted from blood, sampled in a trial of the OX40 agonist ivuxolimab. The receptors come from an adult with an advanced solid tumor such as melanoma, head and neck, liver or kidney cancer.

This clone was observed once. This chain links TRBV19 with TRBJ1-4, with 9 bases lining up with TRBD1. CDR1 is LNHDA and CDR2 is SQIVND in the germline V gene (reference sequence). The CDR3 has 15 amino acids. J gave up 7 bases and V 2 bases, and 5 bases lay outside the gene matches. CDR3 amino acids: CASSILGQGSEKLFF. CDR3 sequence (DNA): TGTGCCAGTAGTATACTGGGACAGGGTAGTGAAAAACTGTTTTTT.

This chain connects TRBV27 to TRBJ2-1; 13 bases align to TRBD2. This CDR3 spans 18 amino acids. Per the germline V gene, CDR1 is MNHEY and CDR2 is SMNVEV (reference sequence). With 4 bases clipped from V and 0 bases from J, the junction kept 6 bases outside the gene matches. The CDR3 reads CASSSRLAGGSSYNEQFF. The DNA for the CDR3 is TGTGCCAGCAGTTCTAGACTAGCGGGGGGCAGCTCCTACAATGAGCAGTTCTTC.

The CDR3 DNA reads TGTGCCAGGGGGACAGGTTTTTCCTACGAGCAGTACTTC. This translates into CARGTGFSYEQYF. This chain joins TRBV2 and TRBJ2-7; 8 nucleotides agree with TRBD1. Losses at the gene ends were 9 bases for V and 1 base for J; bases not matched to a gene: 5. CDR3 length: 13 residues. Germline-derived CDR1 and CDR2 are SNHLY and FYNNEI.

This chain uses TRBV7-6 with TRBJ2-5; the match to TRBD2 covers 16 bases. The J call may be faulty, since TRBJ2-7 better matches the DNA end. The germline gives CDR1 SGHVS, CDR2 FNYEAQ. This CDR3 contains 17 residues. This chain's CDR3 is CASSPGLAGGDAYEQYF. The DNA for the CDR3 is TGTGCCAGCAGCCCGGGACTAGCGGGGGGGGACGCGTACGAGCAGTACTTC.

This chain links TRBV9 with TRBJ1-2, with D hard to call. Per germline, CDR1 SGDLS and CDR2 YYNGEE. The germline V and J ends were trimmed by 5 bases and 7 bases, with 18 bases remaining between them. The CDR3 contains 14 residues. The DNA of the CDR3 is TGTGCCAGCAGTAAAGAGGAGGAACGGGTTGGCTACACCTTC. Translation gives CASSKEEERVGYTF.

The CDR3 reads CASSWVGGLWTEAFF. The CDR3 DNA is TGTGCCAGCAGCTGGGTGGGGGGGCTATGGACTGAAGCTTTCTTT. V usage is TRBV5-6 and J usage is TRBJ1-1; perhaps TRBD1 as D (6 bases). The length of the CDR3 is 15 residues. V dropped 3 bases and J dropped 5 bases, with 17 bases sitting between them. Germline assignment: CDR1 SGHDT and CDR2 YYEEEE.

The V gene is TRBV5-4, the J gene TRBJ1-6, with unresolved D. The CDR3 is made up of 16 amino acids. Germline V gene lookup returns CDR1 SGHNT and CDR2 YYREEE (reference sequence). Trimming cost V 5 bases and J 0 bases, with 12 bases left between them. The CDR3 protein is CASRHSDSSYNSPLHF. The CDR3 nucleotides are TGTGCCAGCAGGCACTCGGATAGCTCCTATAATTCACCCCTCCACTTT.

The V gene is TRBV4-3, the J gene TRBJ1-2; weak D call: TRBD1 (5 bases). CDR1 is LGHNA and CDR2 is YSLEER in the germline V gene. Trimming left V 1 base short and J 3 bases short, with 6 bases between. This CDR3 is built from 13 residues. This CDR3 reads CASSQVGDYGYTF. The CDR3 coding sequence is TGCGCCAGCAGCCAAGTAGGGGACTATGGCTACACCTTC.